The TCR beta chain under discussion was sequenced for a study of metastatic and nonmetastatic thyroid tumors. Using MiXCR, TCRdb re-called clones from the PCR reads. The sample carries roughly 40,000 clones, approximately 20% recorded once. This clone came up many times. There were no patients who had received any treatment before thyroid surgery. This CDR3 region has 16 residues. V shed 0 bases and J shed 7 bases, with 16 bases lying between them. Per germline, CDR1 SGHRS and CDR2 YFSETQ. This TCR derives from a female donor with papillary thyroid cancer or a benign thyroid nodule (not recorded which). Some clones in this sample may be carry-over from other donors' samples. The genes are TRBV5-1 and TRBJ1-4, with D possibly being TRBD1 (5 bases). Input material: tumor tissue. The CDR3 reads CASSLVGQGNGEKLFF. The CDR3 DNA reads TGCGCCAGCAGCTTGGTCGGGCAGGGAAATGGTGAAAAACTGTTTTTT.